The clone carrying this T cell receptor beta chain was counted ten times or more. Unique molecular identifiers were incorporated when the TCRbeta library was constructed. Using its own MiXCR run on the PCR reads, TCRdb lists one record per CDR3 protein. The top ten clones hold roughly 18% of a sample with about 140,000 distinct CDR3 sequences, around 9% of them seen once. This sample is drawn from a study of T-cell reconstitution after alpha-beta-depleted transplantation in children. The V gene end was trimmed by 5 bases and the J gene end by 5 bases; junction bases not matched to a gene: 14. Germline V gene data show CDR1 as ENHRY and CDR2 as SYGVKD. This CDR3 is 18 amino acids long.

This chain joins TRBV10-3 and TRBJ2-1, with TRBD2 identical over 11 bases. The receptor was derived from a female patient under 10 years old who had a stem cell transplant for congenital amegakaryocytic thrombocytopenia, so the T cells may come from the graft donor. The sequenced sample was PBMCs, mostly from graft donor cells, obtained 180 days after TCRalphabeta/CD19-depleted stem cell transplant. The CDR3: CAISPTPGLAENNNEQFF. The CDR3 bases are TGTGCCATCAGTCCCACCCCGGGACTAGCGGAGAACAACAATGAGCAGTTCTTC.